This T cell receptor (beta chain) was sequenced during a study of T cells in Graves' hyperthyroidism and ophthalmopathy. Study outcomes and limitations: The blood repertoire included most of the expanded thyroid clonotypes above 0.001. Patients with ophthalmopathy were separated from those with stable hyperthyroidism by a 13 V-J model.

Amplified regions were TCR beta CDR3 sequences from RNA transcripts. The HTBI primer set was used in a first-round RT-PCR of the TCR CDR3. TCRdb reprocessed the multiplex PCR reads with MiXCR, giving one entry per CDR3 protein. The repertoire holds 560,000 or so distinct CDR3 sequences, with approximately 20% as singletons. With 2 bases removed from V and 2 bases from J, the gap between germline ends came to 16 bases. The CDR3 has 17 amino acids. Germline lookup yields CDR1 MNHEY and CDR2 SVGAGI. This clonotype was detected only once. Its antigen is as yet unknown. The rearrangement links TRBV6-5 to TRBJ2-1; weak D call: TRBD1 (5 bases). The TCR originated in a middle-aged man with Graves' ophthalmopathy. The sample taken for sequencing was blood. The CDR3 sequence is CASSYRLEGATYNEQFF. CDR3 nucleotide sequence: TGTGCCAGCAGTTACCGCCTGGAAGGGGCCACCTACAATGAGCAGTTCTTC.